These 19 T cell receptor beta chains came from one sample sequenced in a study of PD-1 blockade in classical Hodgkin lymphoma. With no exception, relapse followed autologous stem cell transplantation in all patients, and brentuximab vedotin exposure varied. Assay: immunoSEQ multiplex PCR; the TCRdb copy retains only in-frame clones and omits some. The sample consists of 25,000 to 30,000 clones, approximately 72% of them appearing once. The sequences come from peripheral blood mononuclear cells (PBMCs), collected before the second cycle of nivolumab. The receptors were gathered from a human donor with classical Hodgkin lymphoma.

The V and J genes are TRBV18 and TRBJ2-7; 7 positions match TRBD1. CDR3 length equals 13 residues. CDR1 and CDR2 (germline): KGHSH, LQKENI. Trimming took 3 bases from V and 3 from J; bases not matched to a gene: 2. The CDR3 is CASSPTGIYEQYF. For the CDR3, the DNA is TGTGCCAGCTCACCGACAGGGATCTACGAGCAGTACTTC.

In this sample, this clone turned up once. The genes are TRBV7-2 and TRBJ2-5, with TRBD1 matching over 10 bases. The CDR3 spans 15 residues. Germline V gives CDR1 SGHTA, CDR2 FQGNSA. V gave up 5 bases and J gave up 4 bases; unmatched junction bases: 7. This CDR3 is CASSGAGTGAETQYF. CDR3 in DNA: TGTGCCAGCAGCGGCGCCGGGACAGGGGCAGAGACCCAGTACTTC. The whole variable domain, filled in from reference TRBV7-2 and TRBJ2-5, reads GAGVSQSPSNKVTEKGKDVELRCDPISGHTALYWYRQSLGQGLEFLIYFQGNSAPDKSGLPSDRFSAERTGGSVSTLTIQRTQQEDSAVYLCASSGAGTGAETQYFGPGTRLLVL.

The gene calls are TRBV11-2 and TRBJ1-1, with D perhaps matching TRBD1 (5 bases). The CDR3 covers 14 residues. Germline CDR1 and CDR2: SGHAT and FQNNGV. Trimming removed 7 bases from V and 3 bases from J, with 15 bases in between. The CDR3 nucleotides are TGTGCCAGCATCCCCCCGAGGGGATACACTGAAGCTTTCTTT. Its translation: CASIPPRGYTEAFF.

This clone was found a few times. The rearrangement uses TRBV6-5 and TRBJ1-1, with 7 bases aligning to TRBD1. CDR1 and CDR2 from the germline V gene are MNHEY and SVGAGI. V trimming: 2 bases; J trimming: 5 bases; junction bases outside the gene matches: 2. This CDR3 comprises 13 residues. The CDR3 here is CASSYQGETEAFF. CDR3 DNA sequence: TGTGCCAGCAGTTACCAGGGGGAAACTGAAGCTTTCTTT.

The chain is built from TRBV9 and TRBJ2-2; 7 positions match TRBD1. Germline trimming cut 4 bases from V and 1 base from J; bases unmatched to any gene: 4. Germline V gene lookup returns CDR1 SGDLS and CDR2 YYNGEE. The length of the CDR3 is 15 residues. CDR3 nucleotides: TGTGCCAGCAGCCCGCGACAGGGGAACACCGGGGAGCTGTTTTTT. Residues: CASSPRQGNTGELFF.

This chain uses TRBV11-3 with TRBJ2-7; D gene unclear. Germline V gene data show CDR1 as SGHNT and CDR2 as YENEEA. CDR3 length equals 14 residues. V lost 0 bases to trimming and J lost 3 bases, with 9 bases between them. The CDR3: CASSLDSQLYEQYF. The CDR3 nucleotides read TGTGCCAGCAGCTTAGATTCCCAACTCTACGAGCAGTACTTC. The complete variable domain, with remaining parts taken from reference TRBV11-3 and TRBJ2-7, reads EAGVVQSPRYKIIEKKQPVAFWCNPISGHNTLYWYLQNLGQGPELLIRYENEEAVDDSQLPKDRFSAERLKGVDSTLKIQPAELGDSAVYLCASSLDSQLYEQYFGPGTRLTVT.

The table lists this clone with a count of one. The V call is TRBV5-6, the J call TRBJ1-2, with D possibly being TRBD1 (6 bases). Trimming left V 0 bases short and J 4 bases short, with 7 bases between. Looked up from germline, CDR1 is SGHDT and CDR2 is YYEEEE. CDR3 length: 13 amino acids. DNA of the CDR3: TGTGCCAGCAGCTTGGACAGGGTCTATGGCTACACCTTC. This sequence encodes CASSLDRVYGYTF. Based on the CDR3 plus reference TRBV5-6 and TRBJ1-2, the full variable domain is DAGVTQSPTHLIKTRGQQVTLRCSPKSGHDTVSWYQQALGQGPQFIFQYYEEEERQRGNFPDRFSGHQFPNYSSELNVNALLLGDSALYLCASSLDRVYGYTFGSGTRLTVV.

The CDR3: CASSLGRGRDEKLFF. As DNA, the CDR3 is TGCGCCAGCAGCTTGGGCAGGGGACGGGATGAAAAACTGTTTTTT. The rearrangement uses TRBV5-1 and TRBJ1-4; TRBD1 is a possible D gene (6 bases). The V gene's germline CDR1 is SGHRS and CDR2 YFSETQ. V lost 0 bases and J lost 6, with 12 bases in between. This CDR3 contains 15 residues.

By share, this clone ranks as medium-sized. V gene TRBV27 combines with J gene TRBJ2-1, with TRBD1 matching 9 bases. The J segment lost 5 bases and the V segment lost 6 bases, leaving 5 bases of the junction unmatched. This CDR3 is 14 amino acids long. Germline CDR1 MNHEY, CDR2 SMNVEV (reference sequence). CDR3 in DNA: TGTGCCAGCAGACTCGGGACAGGGAACAATGAGCAGTTCTTC. Encoded protein: CASRLGTGNNEQFF.

This clone was picked up a small number of times. This chain connects TRBV11-2 to TRBJ1-1; possible D gene TRBD1, 5 bases. The CDR3 length is 15 residues. Germline values: CDR1 SGHAT, CDR2 FQNNGV. V lost 3 bases to trimming and J lost 6 bases, with 17 bases between them. The DNA for the CDR3 is TGTGCCAGCAGCTTTATCGGAGGACCGGGGGCTGAAGCTTTCTTT. The encoded protein is CASSFIGGPGAEAFF. Combining the CDR3 with reference TRBV11-2 and TRBJ1-1 gives the whole variable domain EAGVAQSPRYKIIEKRQSVAFWCNPISGHATLYWYQQILGQGPKLLIQFQNNGVVDDSQLPKDRFSAERLKGVDSTLKIQPAKLEDSAVYLCASSFIGGPGAEAFFGQGTRLTVV.

This chain connects TRBV7-2 to TRBJ1-2, with no clear D. The CDR3 totals 14 residues. The V and J ends lost 4 bases and 8 bases respectively, with 17 bases between them. Germline CDR1 reads SGHTA; CDR2 reads FQGNSA. The CDR3 here is CASSSDSARRGYTF. For the CDR3, the DNA is TGTGCCAGCAGCTCAGACTCCGCGAGACGGGGCTACACCTTC. Using reference TRBV7-2 and TRBJ1-2 for the parts outside the CDR3, the full variable domain is GAGVSQSPSNKVTEKGKDVELRCDPISGHTALYWYRQSLGQGLEFLIYFQGNSAPDKSGLPSDRFSAERTGGSVSTLTIQRTQQEDSAVYLCASSSDSARRGYTFGSGTRLTVV.

The rearrangement uses TRBV5-1 and TRBJ2-3; 8 bases are shared with TRBD2. With V trimmed by 3 bases and J by 8 bases, 17 bases remained unmatched. The CDR3 sequence is 17 residues long. Germline V gives CDR1 SGHRS, CDR2 YFSETQ. The CDR3 sequence: CASSSGLVAGLEGTQYF. The CDR3 nucleotides read TGCGCCAGCAGCTCAGGATTGGTAGCGGGGCTTGAAGGTACGCAGTATTTT.

V usage is TRBV10-2 and J usage is TRBJ1-1; no clear D gene. The V end lost 0 bases, the J end lost 4 bases, and 9 bases lay between the germline ends. Per the germline V gene, CDR1 is WSHSY and CDR2 is SAAADI. CDR3 length: 14 residues. CDR3 region: CASSESTLGTEAFF. DNA for the CDR3: TGCGCCAGCAGTGAGTCGACTCTTGGCACTGAAGCTTTCTTT.

This clone was detected only once. This chain links TRBV7-9 with TRBJ1-1; D gene unclear. Germline CDR1 SEHNR, CDR2 FQNEAQ (reference sequence). The CDR3 totals 11 residues. Trimming took 4 bases from V and 9 from J, leaving 9 bases between them. CDR3 protein: CASSSQEKAFF. DNA for the CDR3: TGTGCCAGCAGCTCGCAGGAAAAAGCTTTCTTT.

This chain uses TRBV6-5 with TRBJ1-1; TRBD1 is a possible D gene (5 bases). CDR3 size: 16 residues. The V end was cut by 2 bases, the J end by 4 bases, with 17 bases between. Germline CDR1 reads MNHEY; CDR2 reads SVGAGI. The DNA for the CDR3 is TGTGCCAGCAGTTACGAGTCTGGGGCATTCGGCACTGAAGCTTTCTTT. Its protein product is CASSYESGAFGTEAFF.

V gene TRBV7-2 combines with J gene TRBJ2-5, with 14 bases fitting TRBD2. CDR1 is SGHTA and CDR2 is FQGNSA in the germline V gene. V gave up 1 base and J gave up 1 base; unmatched junction bases: 2. The CDR3 extends over 17 amino acids. The CDR3 bases are TGTGCCAGCAGCTTAGTCGGGACTAGCGGGAGCCAAGAGACCCAGTACTTC. Its protein is CASSLVGTSGSQETQYF.

The rearrangement uses TRBV5-1 and TRBJ2-7; TRBD2 agrees at 8 bases. The CDR3 loop spans 13 amino acids. Germline CDR1 and CDR2: SGHRS and YFSETQ. V shed 4 bases, J shed 3 bases, and the junction held 3 bases outside the gene matches. The CDR3: CASSQGLGYEQYF. The DNA for the CDR3 is TGCGCCAGCAGCCAGGGACTAGGCTACGAGCAGTACTTC.

This sequence joins TRBV7-3 and TRBJ2-7; TRBD2 aligns across 7 bases. Germline V gene sequence: CDR1 SGHTA, CDR2 FQGTGA. This CDR3 is 15 amino acids long. J was trimmed by 3 bases and V by 1 base; bases with no gene match: 6. Here the CDR3 DNA reads TGTGCCAGCAGCTTAATGAGCGGGGCGATCTACGAGCAGTACTTC. It codes for CASSLMSGAIYEQYF.

J is TRBJ2-3 and V is TRBV28; 10 nucleotides agree with TRBD1. CDR3 length: 19 residues. Germline V gene sequence: CDR1 MDHEN, CDR2 SYDVKM. After removal of 4 bases from V and 0 bases from J, the junction contained 13 bases not matched to a gene. The CDR3 protein is CASSYDRGPTIRSTDTQYF. CDR3 nucleotides: TGTGCCAGCAGTTACGACAGGGGGCCGACGATCCGAAGCACAGATACGCAGTATTTT.